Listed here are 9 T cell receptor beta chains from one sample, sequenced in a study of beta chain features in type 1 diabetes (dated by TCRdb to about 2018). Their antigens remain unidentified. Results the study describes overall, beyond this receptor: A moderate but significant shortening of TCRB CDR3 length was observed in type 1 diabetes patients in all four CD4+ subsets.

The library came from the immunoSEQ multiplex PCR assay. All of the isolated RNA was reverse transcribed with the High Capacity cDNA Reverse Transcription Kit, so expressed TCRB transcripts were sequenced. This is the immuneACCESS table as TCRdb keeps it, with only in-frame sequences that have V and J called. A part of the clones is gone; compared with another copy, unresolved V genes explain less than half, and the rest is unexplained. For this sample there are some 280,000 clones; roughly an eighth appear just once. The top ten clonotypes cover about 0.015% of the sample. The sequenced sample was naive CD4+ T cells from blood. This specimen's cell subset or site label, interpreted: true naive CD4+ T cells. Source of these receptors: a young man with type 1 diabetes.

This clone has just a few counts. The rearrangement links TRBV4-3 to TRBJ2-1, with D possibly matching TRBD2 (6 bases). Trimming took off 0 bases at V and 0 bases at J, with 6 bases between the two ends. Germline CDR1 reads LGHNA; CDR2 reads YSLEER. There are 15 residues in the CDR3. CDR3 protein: CASSQDGSSYNEQFF. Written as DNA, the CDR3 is TGCGCCAGCAGCCAAGACGGGAGCTCCTACAATGAGCAGTTCTTC.

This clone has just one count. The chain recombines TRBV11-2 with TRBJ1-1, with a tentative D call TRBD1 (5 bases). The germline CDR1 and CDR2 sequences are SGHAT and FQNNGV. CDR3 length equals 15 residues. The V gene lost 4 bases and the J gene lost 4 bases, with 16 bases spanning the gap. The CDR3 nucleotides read TGTGCCAGCAGCTCGAGACAGTTCACAGCCACTGAAGCTTTCTTT. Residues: CASSSRQFTATEAFF.

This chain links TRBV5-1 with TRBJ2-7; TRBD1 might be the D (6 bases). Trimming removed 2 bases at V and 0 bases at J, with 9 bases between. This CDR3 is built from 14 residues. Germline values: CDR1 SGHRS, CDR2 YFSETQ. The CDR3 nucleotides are TGCGCCAGCAGCTTAAAGGGGGACTCCTACGAGCAGTACTTC. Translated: CASSLKGDSYEQYF.

Written as DNA, the CDR3 is TGTGCCAGCAGCTCCAGGACTAGCGGGACCTACGAGCAGTACTTC. This sequence encodes CASSSRTSGTYEQYF. The chain links TRBV13 to TRBJ2-7; 12 bases line up with TRBD2. The germline V gene encodes CDR1 PRHDT and CDR2 FYEKMQ (reference sequence). With V trimmed by 4 bases and J by 2 bases, 3 bases remained unmatched. The CDR3 is 15 amino acids.

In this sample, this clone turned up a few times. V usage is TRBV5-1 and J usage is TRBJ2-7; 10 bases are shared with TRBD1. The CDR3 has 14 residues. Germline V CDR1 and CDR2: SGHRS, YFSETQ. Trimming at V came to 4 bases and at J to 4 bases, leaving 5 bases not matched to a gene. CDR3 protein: CASSPRDRGYEQYF. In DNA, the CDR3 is TGCGCCAGCAGCCCCCGGGACAGGGGTTACGAGCAGTACTTC.

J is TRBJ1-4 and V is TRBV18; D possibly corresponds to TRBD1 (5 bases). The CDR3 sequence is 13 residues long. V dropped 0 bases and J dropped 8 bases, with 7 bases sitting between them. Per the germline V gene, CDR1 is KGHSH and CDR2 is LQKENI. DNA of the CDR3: TGTGCCAGCTCACCACCCGGGGGAGAAAAACTGTTTTTT. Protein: CASSPPGGEKLFF.

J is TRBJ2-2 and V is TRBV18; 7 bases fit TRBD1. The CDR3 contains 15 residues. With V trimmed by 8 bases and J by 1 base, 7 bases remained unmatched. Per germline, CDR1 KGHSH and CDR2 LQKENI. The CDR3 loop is CASTPGQQNTGELFF. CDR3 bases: TGTGCCAGCACTCCGGGACAGCAGAACACCGGGGAGCTGTTTTTT.

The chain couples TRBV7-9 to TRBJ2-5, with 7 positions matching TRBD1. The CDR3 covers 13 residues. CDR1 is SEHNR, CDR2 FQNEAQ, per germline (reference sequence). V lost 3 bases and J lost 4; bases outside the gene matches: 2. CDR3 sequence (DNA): TGTGCCAGCAGCTTCGGACAGGTAGAGACCCAGTACTTC. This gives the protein CASSFGQVETQYF. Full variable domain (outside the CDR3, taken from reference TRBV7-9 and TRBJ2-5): DTGVSQNPRHKITKRGQNVTFRCDPISEHNRLYWYRQTLGQGPEFLTYFQNEAQLEKSRLLSDRFSAERPKGSFSTLEIQRTEQGDSAMYLCASSFGQVETQYFGPGTRLLVL.

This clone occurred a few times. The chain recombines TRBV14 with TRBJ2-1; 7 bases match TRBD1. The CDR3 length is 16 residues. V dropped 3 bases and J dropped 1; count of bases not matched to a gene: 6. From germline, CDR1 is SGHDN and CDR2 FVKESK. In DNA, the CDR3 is TGTGCCAGCAGCCAGGAGACAGGGAAGTCCTACAATGAGCAGTTCTTC. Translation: CASSQETGKSYNEQFF.